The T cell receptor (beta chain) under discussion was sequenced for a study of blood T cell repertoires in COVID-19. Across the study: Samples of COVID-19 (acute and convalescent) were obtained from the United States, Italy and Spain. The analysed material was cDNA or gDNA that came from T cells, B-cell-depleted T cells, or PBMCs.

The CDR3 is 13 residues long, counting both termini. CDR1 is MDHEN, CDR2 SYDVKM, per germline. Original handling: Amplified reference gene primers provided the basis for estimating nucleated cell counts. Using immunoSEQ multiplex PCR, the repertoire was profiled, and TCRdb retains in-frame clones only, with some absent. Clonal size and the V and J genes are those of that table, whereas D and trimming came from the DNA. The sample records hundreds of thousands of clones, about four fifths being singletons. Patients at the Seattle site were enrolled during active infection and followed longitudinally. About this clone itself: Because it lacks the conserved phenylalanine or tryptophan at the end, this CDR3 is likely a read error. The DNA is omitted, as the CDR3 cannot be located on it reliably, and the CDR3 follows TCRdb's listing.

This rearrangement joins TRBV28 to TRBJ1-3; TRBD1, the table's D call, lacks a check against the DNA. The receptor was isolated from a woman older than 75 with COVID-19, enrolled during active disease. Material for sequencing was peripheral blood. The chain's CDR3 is CASSSVTAGGLLV.